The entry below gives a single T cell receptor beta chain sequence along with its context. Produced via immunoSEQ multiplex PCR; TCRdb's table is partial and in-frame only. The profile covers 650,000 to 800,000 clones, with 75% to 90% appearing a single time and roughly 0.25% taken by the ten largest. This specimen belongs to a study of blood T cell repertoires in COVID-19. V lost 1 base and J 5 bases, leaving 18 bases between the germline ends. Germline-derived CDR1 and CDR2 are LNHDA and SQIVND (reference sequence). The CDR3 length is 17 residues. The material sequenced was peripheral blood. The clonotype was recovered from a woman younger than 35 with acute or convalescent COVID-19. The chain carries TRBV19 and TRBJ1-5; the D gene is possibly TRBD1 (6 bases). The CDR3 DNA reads TGTGCCAGTAGTATAGGGTACCCGAACAGGGTGGATCAGCCCCAGCATTTT. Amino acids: CASSIGYPNRVDQPQHF.